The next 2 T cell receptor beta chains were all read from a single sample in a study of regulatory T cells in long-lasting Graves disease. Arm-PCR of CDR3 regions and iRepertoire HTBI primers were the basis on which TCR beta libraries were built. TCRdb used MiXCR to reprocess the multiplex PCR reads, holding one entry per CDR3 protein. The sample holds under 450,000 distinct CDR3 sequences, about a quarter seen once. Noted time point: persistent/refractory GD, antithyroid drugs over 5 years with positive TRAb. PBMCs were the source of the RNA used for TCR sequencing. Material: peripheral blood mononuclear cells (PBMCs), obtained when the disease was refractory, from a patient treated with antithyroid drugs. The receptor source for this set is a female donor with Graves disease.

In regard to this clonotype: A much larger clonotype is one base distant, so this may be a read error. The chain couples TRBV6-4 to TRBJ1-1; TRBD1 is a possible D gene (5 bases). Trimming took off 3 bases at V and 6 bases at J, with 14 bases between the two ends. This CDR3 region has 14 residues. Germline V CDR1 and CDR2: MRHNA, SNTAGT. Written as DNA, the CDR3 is TGTGCCAGCAGTGAAGTGGGGGTAGGCGCTGAAGCTTTCTTT. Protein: CASSEVGVGAEAFF.

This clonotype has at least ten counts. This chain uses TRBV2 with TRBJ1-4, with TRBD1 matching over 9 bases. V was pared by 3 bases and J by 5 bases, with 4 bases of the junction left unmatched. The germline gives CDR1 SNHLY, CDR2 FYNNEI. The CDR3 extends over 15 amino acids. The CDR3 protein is CASSEDRGKNEKLFF. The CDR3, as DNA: TGTGCCAGCAGTGAGGACAGGGGAAAGAATGAAAAACTGTTTTTT.